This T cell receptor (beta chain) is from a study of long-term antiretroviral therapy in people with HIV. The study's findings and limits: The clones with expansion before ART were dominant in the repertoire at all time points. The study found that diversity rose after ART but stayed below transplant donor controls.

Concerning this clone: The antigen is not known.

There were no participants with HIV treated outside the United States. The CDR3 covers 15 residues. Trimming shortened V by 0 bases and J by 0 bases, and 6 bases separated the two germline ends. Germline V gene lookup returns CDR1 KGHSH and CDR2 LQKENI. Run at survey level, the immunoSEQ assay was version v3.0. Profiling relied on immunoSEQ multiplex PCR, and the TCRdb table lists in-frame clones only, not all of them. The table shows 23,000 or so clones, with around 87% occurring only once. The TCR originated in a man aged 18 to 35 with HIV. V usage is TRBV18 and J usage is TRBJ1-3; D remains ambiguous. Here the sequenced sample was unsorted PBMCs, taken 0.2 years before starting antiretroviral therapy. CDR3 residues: CASSPPLGSGNTIYF. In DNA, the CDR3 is TGTGCCAGCTCACCACCGCTAGGCTCTGGAAACACCATATATTTT.